The 9 T cell receptor beta chains presented below share a single source sample, sequenced in a study of monozygotic twins with cystic fibrosis (dated by TCRdb to about 2021). The library was generated by the immunoSEQ multiplex PCR assay. Drawn from immuneACCESS, this table holds only the in-frame rearrangements with V and J called that TCRdb kept. Clones are partly lost; checked studies trace under half to an unresolved V gene and leave the rest unexplained. The sample table lists around 10,000 clones, about 90% of them with a count of one. Together, the top ten hold around 5.9% of the sample. The sample was blood. All receptors come from a boy aged 2 to 10 with cystic fibrosis.

This chain uses TRBV7-9 with TRBJ2-6; D remains ambiguous. The CDR3 covers 14 residues. Trimming pared 5 bases from V and 0 bases from J, leaving 5 bases between. Germline V gene lookup returns CDR1 SEHNR and CDR2 FQNEAQ (reference sequence). The CDR3, as DNA: TGTGCCAGCAGCCAGAACTCTGGGGCCAACGTCCTGACTTTC. It translates to CASSQNSGANVLTF.

Written as DNA, the CDR3 is TGTGCCAGCAGGTGGACCGGAGGGACCGGGGAGCTGTTTTTT. Amino acids: CASRWTGGTGELFF. The chain employs TRBV2 and TRBJ2-2, with D maybe TRBD2 (6 bases). CDR1 is SNHLY, CDR2 FYNNEI, per germline. This CDR3 has 14 residues. V shed 6 bases and J shed 5 bases, with 13 bases lying between them.

The rearrangement links TRBV19 to TRBJ1-1; D unresolved. The CDR3 length is 12 residues. From germline, CDR1 is LNHDA and CDR2 SQIVND (reference sequence). Trimming removed 5 bases at V and 0 bases at J, with 4 bases between. CDR3 sequence reads: CASSYMNTEAFF. The CDR3 DNA sequence: TGTGCCAGTAGTTACATGAACACTGAAGCTTTCTTT.

As for this clone: Other DNA sequences within the sample encode an identical CDR3. The chain carries TRBV2 and TRBJ2-7; D is unresolved. Germline-derived CDR1 and CDR2 are SNHLY and FYNNEI. The V gene lost 1 base and the J gene lost 1 base, with 8 bases spanning the gap. CDR3 length: 14 amino acids. CDR3 DNA: TGTGCCAGCAGTGAAGACGGTGGATCCTACGAGCAGTACTTC. Encoded protein: CASSEDGGSYEQYF.

This chain uses TRBV6-5 with TRBJ1-2, with D tentatively TRBD1 (6 bases). The V end lost 5 bases, the J end lost 5 bases, and 15 bases lay between the germline ends. Germline V gene lookup returns CDR1 MNHEY and CDR2 SVGAGI. The CDR3 consists of 14 residues. The CDR3 is CASSLQGPDYGYTF. The DNA for the CDR3 is TGTGCCAGCAGTCTACAGGGTCCCGATTATGGCTACACCTTC.

The rearrangement joins TRBV7-2 to TRBJ1-5, with 7 bases identical to TRBD1. Germline assignment: CDR1 SGHTA and CDR2 FQGNSA. This CDR3 is 16 amino acids long. V gave up 1 base and J gave up 3 bases; unmatched junction bases: 6. The chain's CDR3 is CASSLVGTEANQPQHF. Here the CDR3 DNA reads TGTGCCAGCAGCTTAGTAGGGACAGAAGCCAATCAGCCCCAGCATTTT.

The V and J genes are TRBV7-9 and TRBJ2-4; TRBD1 or TRBD2 may be the D gene (5 bases each). This CDR3 has 15 residues. The germline V gene encodes CDR1 SEHNR and CDR2 FQNEAQ (reference sequence). Trimming stripped 5 bases from V and 9 bases from J, with 20 bases between. The CDR3 spells CASSQQDPGASIQYF. The CDR3 nucleotides read TGTGCCAGCAGCCAGCAGGACCCCGGGGCTAGCATTCAGTACTTC.

V usage is TRBV19 and J usage is TRBJ2-7; maybe TRBD2 (5 bases). This CDR3 spans 15 amino acids. V was trimmed by 3 bases and J by 0 bases, leaving 12 bases between them. The germline V gene encodes CDR1 LNHDA and CDR2 SQIVND (reference sequence). This CDR3 reads CASSIPGGLSYEQYF. Here the CDR3 DNA reads TGTGCCAGTAGTATCCCTGGCGGACTCTCCTACGAGCAGTACTTC.

V and J are TRBV6-4 and TRBJ2-5; 10 bases align to TRBD2. V shed 6 bases, J shed 3 bases, and the junction held 7 bases outside the gene matches. This CDR3 has 15 amino acids. CDR1 is MRHNA, CDR2 SNTAGT, per germline. The CDR3 spells CASRPNLAGEETQYF. In DNA, the CDR3 is TGTGCCAGCAGACCCAACCTAGCGGGGGAAGAGACCCAGTACTTC.